This T cell receptor beta chain was profiled in a study of blood T cells in healthy people across ages. Combining a sample-barcoded 5' primer with a J-beta primer mix, a second PCR ran for about 7 to 11 cycles. TCRdb itself ran the 5' RACE reads through MiXCR, one entry per CDR3 protein. The sample has approximately 1.5 million distinct CDR3 sequences, 34% seen once. The sequence derives from a young woman in good health. The source material was blood.

This CDR3 reads CASSSRGEGQETQYF. The DNA of the CDR3 is TGTGCCAGCAGCTCAAGGGGGGAGGGACAAGAGACCCAGTACTTC. V gene TRBV13 combines with J gene TRBJ2-5; D possibly corresponds to TRBD2 (7 bases). The CDR3 contains 15 residues. Germline-derived CDR1 and CDR2 are PRHDT and FYEKMQ (reference sequence). V was clipped by 4 bases and J by 2 bases, with 14 bases between them.